This is a list of T cell receptor beta chains from one sample in a study of blood T cell repertoires in COVID-19. The data were produced by immunoSEQ multiplex PCR, yet TCRdb's version contains in-frame clones alone and is incomplete. Of around 110,000 clones in the sample, about 89% were seen once. Sequenced sample: peripheral blood. These receptors were obtained from a man in his forties with acute or convalescent COVID-19. Each CDR3 is given with its conserved first and last residue. The D gene is left open where the match is weak. The listing skips clone size in some rows; elsewhere it reads once, few, many or a size class.

cdr3_nt,cdr3_aa,j_call,clone_size,v_call,d_call
TGTGCCAGCAGTGAATATTTTTCAGGTGGTTGGATATCTGGCTACACCTTC,CASSEYFSGGWISGYTF,TRBJ1-2,.,TRBV25-1,.
TGTGCCAGCAGCCAACGACTAGTACGGACCTACAATGAGCAGTTCTTC,CASSQRLVRTYNEQFF,TRBJ2-1,.,TRBV4-2,.
TGTGCCAGTAGTATGGCGGGACGTCCCTCTGGAAACACCATATATTTT,CASSMAGRPSGNTIYF,TRBJ1-3,few,TRBV19,.
TGTGCCAGCAGCCAAGAACCGCGGGGCCATGAGCAGTTCTTC,CASSQEPRGHEQFF,TRBJ2-1,.,TRBV4-2,.
TGCGCCAGCAGCCAAGTAGTGGCGGGGAAGGAGCGCAATCAGCCCCAGCATTTT,CASSQVVAGKERNQPQHF,TRBJ1-5,.,TRBV4-1,.
TGTGCCAGCAGCCAAGATCGAGGTGGTAGCGGGAGAACTGCTTACACAGATACGCAGTATTTT,CASSQDRGGSGRTAYTDTQYF,TRBJ2-3,once,TRBV3-1/TRBV3-2,TRBD2
TGTGCCAGCAGCCACAGGGTATCACCCCTCCACTTT,CASSHRVSPLHF,TRBJ1-6,.,TRBV3-1/TRBV3-2,.
TGTGCCATCAGTGAGGTCAGGGAAGAGACCCAGTACTTC,CAISEVREETQYF,TRBJ2-5,few,TRBV10-3,.
TGTGCCAGCTCACCAAAGGAGGGAAATCAGCCCCAGCATTTT,CASSPKEGNQPQHF,TRBJ1-5,.,TRBV18,.
TGTGCCATCAGTGGTTCCGAGCTCGGTTCACCCCTCCACTTT,CAISGSELGSPLHF,TRBJ1-6,.,TRBV10-3,.
TGCAGCGTTGGACGAGGGAATGAGCAGTTCTTC,CSVGRGNEQFF,TRBJ2-1,.,TRBV29-1,.
TGTGCCAGTACGGGGGGGCCCTCCTACGAGCAGTACTTC,CASTGGPSYEQYF,TRBJ2-7,.,TRBV19,TRBD2
TGTGCCAGCAGCTTAGATGCACGGACAAACTATGGCTACACCTTC,CASSLDARTNYGYTF,TRBJ1-2,.,TRBV7-2,.
TGTGCCAGCAGTTCTTTACTGGGGCCTCCCAACAATGAGCAGTTCTTC,CASSSLLGPPNNEQFF,TRBJ2-1,.,TRBV7-7,.
TGTGCCAGCTCACCAAACTCGGGACAGGGGGCTTCCGGGGAGCTGTTTTTT,CASSPNSGQGASGELFF,TRBJ2-2,.,TRBV18,TRBD1
TGTGCCAGTAGTACCCGACAGGGGGGATACGAGCAGTACTTC,CASSTRQGGYEQYF,TRBJ2-7,once,TRBV19,TRBD1
TGTGCCAGCAGCCTAGGGCCCCGACTAGCGGGAGAGACCCAGTACTTC,CASSLGPRLAGETQYF,TRBJ2-5,.,TRBV14,TRBD2
TGTGCCAGCGCTATTACGAGGAATGACACCATATATTTT,CASAITRNDTIYF,TRBJ1-3,.,TRBV5-6,.
TGCGCCAGCAGCCAAAACCCACAGGGGGCCGCTGAAGCTTTCTTT,CASSQNPQGAAEAFF,TRBJ1-1,.,TRBV4-3,TRBD1
TGTGCCAGCAGCCCAGGACAGGCCGACGAGCAGTACTTC,CASSPGQADEQYF,TRBJ2-7,.,TRBV9,TRBD1
TGTGCCAGCAGCCAAGGACAGGTACATGGCTACACCTTC,CASSQGQVHGYTF,TRBJ1-2,.,TRBV3-1/TRBV3-2,.
TGTGCCAGCAGCCCTAGACCGAACTCCTACGAGCAGTACTTC,CASSPRPNSYEQYF,TRBJ2-7,.,TRBV7-6,.
TGTGCCAGCGCCAGGGGGCCTACTAATGAAAAACTGTTTTTT,CASARGPTNEKLFF,TRBJ1-4,.,TRBV2,TRBD1
TGCGCCAGCAGCCCTACGGGACTATCCTACGAGCAGTACTTC,CASSPTGLSYEQYF,TRBJ2-7,.,TRBV5-1,TRBD2
TGTGCCAGCAGTAACCGACAGCCAGGGTACACTGAAGCTTTCTTT,CASSNRQPGYTEAFF,TRBJ1-1,.,TRBV6-5,.
TGTGCCAGCAGCACACTGGCGGGGGGGGCTTACGAGCAGTACTTC,CASSTLAGGAYEQYF,TRBJ2-7,.,TRBV5-4,TRBD2
TGTGCCAGCAGCTTAGCTGGGGGCCGAAAACTGTTTTTT,CASSLAGGRKLFF,TRBJ1-4,.,TRBV11-2,.
TGTGCCAGCAGCTTAAGTGGACAGGGGTTTTCTGGCTACACCTTC,CASSLSGQGFSGYTF,TRBJ1-2,.,TRBV7-9,TRBD1
TGCGCCAGCAGCCAAGCCTCGGGGTATGGCTACACCTTC,CASSQASGYGYTF,TRBJ1-2,once,TRBV4-1,.
TGTGCCAGCAGCCCCTGGCGGGATCAGGAGACCCAGTACTTC,CASSPWRDQETQYF,TRBJ2-5,.,TRBV9,.
TGTGCCAGCAGTATACGGGCCCCCAGGGACTATGGCTACACCTTC,CASSIRAPRDYGYTF,TRBJ1-2,.,TRBV27,.
TGTGCCAGCAGCTTAAGGCACAGGACCTACGAGCAGTACTTC,CASSLRHRTYEQYF,TRBJ2-7,.,TRBV7-2,.
TGTGCCAGCAGCAGAAGGACTAGCGGGGGGGCAGGGACCCAGTACTTC,CASSRRTSGGAGTQYF,TRBJ2-5,.,TRBV7-2,TRBD2
TGCGCCAGCAGCCAAGATTGGCGGGAGGGCTGGGAGACCCAGTACTTC,CASSQDWREGWETQYF,TRBJ2-5,.,TRBV4-1,TRBD2
TGTGCCAGCAGCTTATCTAGCGGGAGTTTGGATGAGCAGTTCTTC,CASSLSSGSLDEQFF,TRBJ2-1,.,TRBV7-9,TRBD2
TGTGCCAGCAGCTTAGCGCAGGGGGGTCGCGGCACCATATATTTT,CASSLAQGGRGTIYF,TRBJ1-3,.,TRBV7-2,TRBD1
TGCGCCAGCAGCTTGACCATAACAGGGGTAAGCCCCAATGAGCAGTTCTTC,CASSLTITGVSPNEQFF,TRBJ2-1,.,TRBV5-1,TRBD1
TGTGCCAGTAGTGGGGCAGTCACAGATACGCAGTATTTT,CASSGAVTDTQYF,TRBJ2-3,once,TRBV19,.
TGCGCCAGCAGCAGAGGGGGGACAGGGGAATCACCCCTCCACTTT,CASSRGGTGESPLHF,TRBJ1-6,few,TRBV5-1,TRBD1
TGTGCCAGCAGTTACGGGACTAGCGGGGACTACGAGCAGTACTTC,CASSYGTSGDYEQYF,TRBJ2-7,.,TRBV6-5,TRBD2
TGTGCCAGCAGCTTGGACGGGAGACCATACGAGCAGTACTTC,CASSLDGRPYEQYF,TRBJ2-7,.,TRBV5-4,.
TGTGCCACCCTACCAGGCAGGGCCTCTAACTATGGCTACACCTTC,CATLPGRASNYGYTF,TRBJ1-2,.,TRBV19,.
TGCAGCGTTGTAGGGGCGGGGGGGCCCTCCGGGCAGTACTTC,CSVVGAGGPSGQYF,TRBJ2-7,.,TRBV29-1,TRBD2
TGTGCCAGCTCACCACAGGGGGCCCTGGACACCATATATTTT,CASSPQGALDTIYF,TRBJ1-3,.,TRBV18,TRBD1
TGTGCCAGCGGGGAGAATCAGCCCCAGCATTTT,CASGENQPQHF,TRBJ1-5,.,TRBV7-6,.
TGCGCCAGCAGCTACCTACAACAGGACCCCAGGACTGAAGCTTTCTTT,CASSYLQQDPRTEAFF,TRBJ1-1,.,TRBV5-1,.